The clone carrying this TCR beta chain was recorded a few times. Its antigen is still unknown. This sample was taken from a study of response to subunit inactivated influenza vaccine. TCRdb reprocessed the RT-PCR reads via MiXCR and lists one record per CDR3 protein. Among 550,000 to 650,000 distinct CDR3 sequences listed, around 11% were seen once. Germline V gives CDR1 SGHRS, CDR2 YFSETQ. V dropped 7 bases and J dropped 4; count of bases not matched to a gene: 13. This CDR3 spans 15 amino acids. The study, taken as a whole, reports: Authors suggested that a seasonal influenza vaccination recruits few new T cells each time.

The rearrangement uses TRBV5-1 and TRBJ2-5, with 7 bases aligning to TRBD2. Here the sequenced sample was PBMCs from blood, taken on the day of vaccination. The sequence derives from a man aged 50-60 years who received an inactivated influenza vaccine. CDR3 bases: TGCGCCAGCTGGGGAGGGTCTACTAGTTCAGAGACCCAGTACTTC. It yields the protein CASWGGSTSSETQYF.